This T cell receptor beta chain was retrieved from a study of metastatic and nonmetastatic thyroid tumors. In this sample, this clone turned up many times. Antigen: not known. Study-wide results and limits: Versus benign nodules, malignant thyroid tumors reportedly had significantly higher TCR beta diversity, in blood and tumor.

Thyroid surgery was performed in patients who had received no treatment beforehand. Per the study methods: Construction of a distant-metastasis classifier for papillary thyroid cancer relied on CDR3 differences across clinicopathological groups. MiXCR reprocessed the PCR reads for TCRdb. The V and J calls reflect TCRdb's pipeline rather than the authors' work. The top ten hold approximately 3.5% of the sample, which has some 46,000 clones, approximately 26% seen once. The material sequenced was blood. The clonotype originates from a male donor with papillary thyroid cancer or a benign thyroid nodule (not recorded which). Some clones in this sample may be carry-over from other donors' samples.

CDR3 loop: CASSQGNQKAFF. CDR3 coding DNA: TGCGCCAGCAGCCAAGGTAACCAGAAAGCTTTCTTT. V and J are TRBV4-1 and TRBJ1-1; D ambiguous. The CDR3 spans 12 residues. V was shortened by 1 base and J by 9 bases, with 9 bases between the two germline ends. Germline values: CDR1 MGHRA, CDR2 YSYEKL.